These 10 T cell receptor beta chains share one sample of origin, sequenced in a study of T cell responses to AZD1222 COVID-19 vaccine. Profiled with immunoSEQ multiplex PCR; TCRdb holds only in-frame clones, not every one. The sample records 70,000 to 95,000 clones, over 75% being singletons. The specimen was peripheral blood, collected on day 0 of AZD1222 vaccination. The receptors shown here come from an adult in good health.

The chain has TRBV27 and TRBJ2-2, with 9 positions matching TRBD1. V dropped 9 bases and J dropped 4; count of bases not matched to a gene: 12. The CDR3 consists of 16 residues. The germline CDR1 and CDR2 sequences are MNHEY and SMNVEV (reference sequence). This CDR3 is CARGTGTGHSTGELFF. The CDR3, as DNA: TGTGCCAGGGGTACCGGGACAGGGCACTCCACCGGGGAGCTGTTTTTT.

The rearrangement links TRBV3-1 (or the pseudogene TRBV3-2) to TRBJ2-1; 8 nucleotides line up with TRBD1. This CDR3 has 17 residues. Trimming removed 4 bases from V and 10 bases from J; junction bases left unmatched: 18. Germline-derived CDR1 and CDR2 are LGHDT and YNNKEL (reference sequence). The CDR3 spells CASSLALTGGPFYEQFF. CDR3 nucleotide sequence: TGTGCCAGCAGCCTCGCCTTAACAGGGGGACCTTTTTACGAGCAGTTCTTC.

This rearrangement joins TRBV30 to TRBJ1-2, with 9 nucleotides matching TRBD1. Germline CDR1 GTSNPN, CDR2 SVGIG (reference sequence). The junction had 3 bases not matched to a gene; V was cut back by 5 bases and J by 8 bases. The CDR3 runs 11 residues. CDR3 region: CAWYRGHGYTF. CDR3 coding DNA: TGTGCCTGGTACAGGGGGCACGGCTACACCTTC.

This chain connects TRBV7-8 to TRBJ1-5, with 10 positions matching TRBD1. Germline trimming cut 5 bases from V and 6 bases from J; bases unmatched to any gene: 7. The germline V gene has CDR1 SGHVS and CDR2 FQNEAQ. The CDR3 sequence is 15 residues long. The CDR3 loop reads CASSRDRGASQPQHF. The CDR3 DNA is TGTGCCAGCAGCCGGGACAGGGGAGCAAGTCAGCCCCAGCATTTT.

This rearrangement joins TRBV4-2 to TRBJ2-5; perhaps TRBD1 as D (5 bases). CDR3 length: 14 amino acids. Germline V gene data show CDR1 as LGHNA and CDR2 as YNFKEQ. Trimming shortened V by 1 base and J by 1 base, and 7 bases separated the two germline ends. In DNA, the CDR3 is TGTGCCAGCAGCCAAGGGGGCAGCCAAGAGACCCAGTACTTC. Translating it yields CASSQGGSQETQYF.

This clone has just a few counts. Other DNA sequences in the same sample also yield this CDR3. The V gene is TRBV18, the J gene TRBJ2-5; no clear D. The length of the CDR3 is 13 residues. From germline, CDR1 is KGHSH and CDR2 LQKENI. Between the trimmed V and J ends, which lost 6 bases and 1 base, there was a span of 9 bases. The CDR3 nucleotides are TGTGCCAGCTCGCCTCGAGTCCAAGAGACCCAGTACTTC. Residues: CASSPRVQETQYF.

The chain links TRBV6-5 to TRBJ2-1; no reliable D call. V lost 6 bases and J 4 bases, leaving 10 bases between the germline ends. The CDR3 contains 13 residues. The germline CDR1 and CDR2 sequences are MNHEY and SVGAGI. The CDR3 coding sequence is TGTGCCAGCAGCCGGGCAGAATACAATGAGCAGTTCTTC. It yields the protein CASSRAEYNEQFF.

The V and J genes are TRBV5-1 and TRBJ2-1; D gene unclear. V lost 2 bases and J lost 0, with 9 bases in between. This CDR3 has 15 amino acids. Looked up from germline, CDR1 is SGHRS and CDR2 is YFSETQ. This chain's CDR3 is CASSLAPNSYNEQFF. In DNA form, the CDR3 reads TGCGCCAGCAGCTTAGCGCCTAACTCCTACAATGAGCAGTTCTTC.

V is TRBV15 and J is TRBJ2-2; TRBD1 or TRBD2 may be the D gene (5 bases each). CDR3 size: 15 residues. Trimming pared 2 bases from V and 5 bases from J, leaving 12 bases between. Per the germline V gene, CDR1 is LNHNV and CDR2 is YYDKDF (reference sequence). CDR3 residues: CATSRKTGGTGELFF. CDR3 in DNA: TGTGCCACCAGCAGAAAAACTGGGGGAACCGGGGAGCTGTTTTTT.

This CDR3 is CASSPAGNTEAFF. CDR3 bases: TGTGCCAGCAGTCCTGCAGGGAACACTGAAGCTTTCTTT. The genes are TRBV12-3 or TRBV12-4 and TRBJ1-1; D gene uncertain. This CDR3 comprises 13 residues. The V end was cut by 5 bases, the J end by 1 base, with 8 bases between.